The 27 T cell receptor beta chains presented below share a single source sample, sequenced in a study of OX40 agonist ivuxolimab in advanced cancers. TCRdb's table, derived via immunoSEQ multiplex PCR, lists solely in-frame clones and lacks some. The sample shows about 78,000 clones, almost 95% of them seen only once. This specimen was CD4+ or CD8+ T cells sorted from blood, taken in a trial of the OX40 agonist ivuxolimab. The receptors here all came from an adult with an advanced solid tumor such as melanoma, head and neck, liver or kidney cancer.

The chain carries TRBV5-1 and TRBJ2-7, with TRBD1 matching over 7 bases. The CDR3 runs 15 residues. Losses at the gene ends were 4 bases for V and 0 bases for J; bases not matched to a gene: 7. Germline CDR1 is SGHRS and CDR2 is YFSETQ. CDR3 loop: CASSPPTGLSYEQYF. DNA of the CDR3: TGCGCCAGCAGCCCCCCGACAGGGCTCTCCTACGAGCAGTACTTC.

The sample holds one count of this clone. The chain has TRBV5-1 and TRBJ2-2; TRBD1 matches at 8 bases. The CDR3 is 17 amino acids. Germline CDR1 reads SGHRS; CDR2 reads YFSETQ. Trimming cost V 6 bases and J 4 bases; bases outside gene matches: 14. The DNA of the CDR3 is TGCGCCAGCACACTACGGGCACAGGGGGAAGGCACCGGGGAGCTGTTTTTT. It specifies CASTLRAQGEGTGELFF.

This sequence joins TRBV7-2 and TRBJ1-5; D not resolved. V shed 5 bases and J shed 3 bases, with 14 bases lying between them. The CDR3 sequence is 15 residues long. Germline V lookup: CDR1 SGHTA, CDR2 FQGNSA. CDR3 in amino acids: CASSPNRHLNQPQHF. The CDR3 bases are TGTGCCAGCAGCCCAAACCGCCACCTCAATCAGCCCCAGCATTTT.

The chain links TRBV5-1 to TRBJ2-1; D ambiguous. The CDR3 is made up of 15 amino acids. In germline, CDR1 is SGHRS, CDR2 YFSETQ. V was trimmed by 0 bases and J by 3 bases, leaving 10 bases between them. CDR3: CASSLVAGVYNEQFF. The CDR3 DNA reads TGCGCCAGCAGCTTGGTCGCAGGTGTCTACAATGAGCAGTTCTTC.

V is TRBV9 and J is TRBJ2-2; 15 bases map to TRBD2. CDR1 and CDR2 from the germline V gene are SGDLS and YYNGEE. The ends lost 3 bases at V and 4 bases at J; junction bases unmatched: 10. There are 19 residues in the CDR3. CDR3 protein: CASSAGTSGGSIGTGELFF. Written as DNA, the CDR3 is TGTGCCAGCAGCGCGGGGACTAGCGGGGGGTCCATTGGCACCGGGGAGCTGTTTTTT.

This rearrangement joins TRBV28 to TRBJ1-2, with D possibly TRBD1 on 6 matching bases. Germline V lookup: CDR1 MDHEN, CDR2 SYDVKM. The ends were cut back, 6 bases at V and 6 bases at J, with 11 bases in the middle. CDR3 size: 12 residues. This CDR3 reads CASSLRGDGYTF. CDR3 DNA sequence: TGTGCCAGCAGCCTGAGGGGGGATGGCTACACCTTC.

This chain connects TRBV5-1 to TRBJ2-5, with 7 bases fitting TRBD2. This CDR3 has 15 amino acids. Germline V gene data show CDR1 as SGHRS and CDR2 as YFSETQ. Unmatched junction bases numbered 11, after V lost 0 bases and J lost 9 bases. CDR3 residues: CASSLDGGTSRAQYF. CDR3 sequence (DNA): TGCGCCAGCAGCTTGGACGGGGGGACCTCTCGGGCCCAGTACTTC.

This clone was seen once. The V and J genes are TRBV7-9 and TRBJ2-7, with 9 bases identical to TRBD2. The CDR3 sequence is 14 residues long. Germline V gene sequence: CDR1 SEHNR, CDR2 FQNEAQ (reference sequence). Trimming cost V 5 bases and J 6 bases; bases outside gene matches: 8. This chain's CDR3 is CASSRSGTSSEQYF. The CDR3 DNA follows: TGTGCCAGCAGCCGGTCCGGGACTAGCAGCGAGCAGTACTTC.

This clone has only one observation. The V gene is TRBV12-5, the J gene TRBJ1-1; possibly TRBD1 for D (6 bases). Germline V CDR1 and CDR2: LGHNT, FRNRAP. V was clipped by 1 base and J by 1 base, with 10 bases between them. The CDR3 loop spans 15 amino acids. The CDR3 protein is CASGLAQGGNTEAFF. For the CDR3, the DNA is TGTGCTAGTGGTTTGGCCCAAGGGGGGAACACTGAAGCTTTCTTT.

The V gene is TRBV27, the J gene TRBJ2-7, with D possibly matching TRBD2 (6 bases). The CDR3 covers 16 residues. The germline V and J ends were trimmed by 6 bases and 0 bases, with 18 bases remaining between them. CDR1 and CDR2 from the germline V gene are MNHEY and SMNVEV (reference sequence). This CDR3 is CASRPSGTLSSYEQYF. CDR3 bases: TGTGCCAGCAGACCTTCCGGGACTCTCAGCTCCTACGAGCAGTACTTC.

This chain joins TRBV28 and TRBJ2-1; D is uncertain. This CDR3 spans 18 amino acids. With 2 bases removed from V and 6 bases from J, the gap between germline ends came to 23 bases. Germline V gene lookup returns CDR1 MDHEN and CDR2 SYDVKM. The CDR3 coding sequence is TGTGCCAGCAGTTTACGCGAGGTGTGGGGAAGGAGAGGCAATGAGCAGTTCTTC. Residues: CASSLREVWGRRGNEQFF.

The chain is built from TRBV19 and TRBJ2-5; perhaps TRBD1 as D (6 bases). Germline loops: CDR1 LNHDA, CDR2 SQIVND (reference sequence). The germline V and J ends were trimmed by 3 bases and 1 base, with 12 bases remaining between them. This CDR3 has 15 amino acids. CDR3: CASSILQGFQETQYF. Here the CDR3 DNA reads TGTGCCAGTAGTATCCTACAGGGCTTCCAAGAGACCCAGTACTTC.

The V call is TRBV5-4, the J call TRBJ2-5; 9 bases line up with TRBD2. Per germline, CDR1 SGHNT and CDR2 YYREEE (reference sequence). CDR3 length equals 16 residues. Trimming took 4 bases from V and 5 from J; bases not matched to a gene: 12. CDR3 in DNA: TGTGCCAGCAGCCGAACGGCGGGGGGGCCCTCGGAGACCCAGTACTTC. Residues: CASSRTAGGPSETQYF.

This clone appeared once. The chain carries TRBV30 and TRBJ1-1; possibly TRBD1 for D (6 bases). V lost 2 bases and J 8 bases, leaving 12 bases between the germline ends. This CDR3 has 12 residues. Germline values: CDR1 GTSNPN, CDR2 SVGIG (reference sequence). CDR3 protein: CAWSPQGREAFF. The CDR3 region has the DNA TGTGCCTGGAGTCCACAGGGTCGGGAAGCTTTCTTT.

The chain couples TRBV11-2 to TRBJ2-1, with TRBD2 matching over 12 bases. This CDR3 comprises 14 residues. V lost 9 bases, J lost 5 bases, and 5 bases stayed unmatched. Germline V gene lookup returns CDR1 SGHAT and CDR2 FQNNGV. CDR3 residues: CASAGTSGHNEQFF. The CDR3, as DNA: TGTGCCAGTGCCGGGACTAGCGGGCACAATGAGCAGTTCTTC.

This clone was counted a few times. CDR3 residues: CASYPKRPNTEAFF. The CDR3 DNA reads TGTGCCAGCTACCCGAAGAGGCCGAACACTGAAGCTTTCTTT. The rearrangement links TRBV7-9 to TRBJ1-1; D gene uncertain. With 8 bases removed from V and 1 base from J, the gap between germline ends came to 14 bases. Germline loops: CDR1 SEHNR, CDR2 FQNEAQ (reference sequence). The length of the CDR3 is 14 residues.

The rearrangement links TRBV5-1 to TRBJ2-7, with 7 bases aligning to TRBD2. Germline V gene lookup returns CDR1 SGHRS and CDR2 YFSETQ. The CDR3 spans 17 residues. With 3 bases clipped from V and 2 bases from J, the junction kept 14 bases outside the gene matches. CDR3 sequence (DNA): TGCGCCAGCAGCTCGCAGCCGCGGGAGAGGGTGGCCTACGAGCAGTACTTC. It codes for CASSSQPRERVAYEQYF. Together with reference TRBV5-1 and TRBJ2-7, the CDR3 gives the full variable domain: KAGVTQTPRYLIKTRGQQVTLSCSPISGHRSVSWYQQTPGQGLQFLFEYFSETQRNKGNFPGRFSGRQFSNSRSEMNVSTLELGDSALYLCASSSQPRERVAYEQYFGPGTRLTVT.

The V and J genes are TRBV18 and TRBJ2-7, with 13 positions matching TRBD2. The CDR3 covers 15 residues. V lost 5 bases and J lost 3; bases outside the gene matches: 4. Germline-derived CDR1 and CDR2 are KGHSH and LQKENI. CDR3 sequence reads: CASSSRTSGGYEQYF. CDR3 DNA sequence: TGTGCCAGCTCATCCCGGACTAGCGGGGGCTACGAGCAGTACTTC.

Of note for this clone: This CDR3 is also generated by other DNA sequences in the sample. The rearrangement uses TRBV5-1 and TRBJ2-7, with TRBD1 matching over 7 bases. This CDR3 contains 15 residues. Unmatched junction bases numbered 11, after V lost 7 bases and J lost 1 base. In germline, CDR1 is SGHRS, CDR2 YFSETQ. The CDR3 DNA is TGCGCCAGCCAAAGGGGACAGAGTGAATCCTACGAGCAGTACTTC. Amino acid sequence: CASQRGQSESYEQYF.

The chain employs TRBV18 and TRBJ1-1; perhaps TRBD1 as D (6 bases). V lost 3 bases and J 2 bases, leaving 13 bases between the germline ends. The CDR3 sequence is 15 residues long. The germline V gene has CDR1 KGHSH and CDR2 LQKENI. CDR3 amino acids: CASSPPGQHNTEAFF. The CDR3 DNA is TGTGCCAGCTCACCGCCGGGACAACACAACACTGAAGCTTTCTTT.

The chain links TRBV28 to TRBJ1-2; 7 nucleotides agree with TRBD1. Germline-derived CDR1 and CDR2 are MDHEN and SYDVKM. The CDR3 sequence is 11 residues long. Germline trimming cut 2 bases from V and 10 bases from J; bases unmatched to any gene: 1. The CDR3 coding sequence is TGTGCCAGCAGTTTACAGGGGGTCTACACCTTC. Translation gives CASSLQGVYTF.

The V gene is TRBV6-1, the J gene TRBJ1-1, with D possibly being TRBD1 (5 bases). V was shortened by 7 bases and J by 3 bases, with 15 bases between the two germline ends. The length of the CDR3 is 14 residues. Per the germline V gene, CDR1 is MNHNS and CDR2 is SASEGT. The CDR3 is CASTPGVGDTEAFF. The CDR3, as DNA: TGTGCCAGCACCCCGGGGGTCGGGGACACTGAAGCTTTCTTT.

This chain uses TRBV6-6 with TRBJ2-7; possible D gene TRBD2, 5 bases. V dropped 5 bases and J dropped 6 bases, with 11 bases sitting between them. Looked up from germline, CDR1 is MNHNY and CDR2 is SVGAGI (reference sequence). The CDR3 spans 12 residues. The CDR3 loop is CASSPRSGEQYF. The CDR3 bases are TGTGCCAGCAGTCCCCGCAGCGGCGAGCAGTACTTC.

The V gene is TRBV4-2, the J gene TRBJ2-3, with 7 bases matching TRBD2. CDR3 length: 15 amino acids. Germline CDR1 LGHNA, CDR2 YNFKEQ. Losses at the gene ends were 3 bases for V and 1 base for J; bases not matched to a gene: 4. The chain's CDR3 is CASSQTTSGTDTQYF. The DNA of the CDR3 is TGTGCCAGCAGCCAGACAACTAGCGGCACAGATACGCAGTATTTT.

The chain employs TRBV5-1 and TRBJ2-7, with D uncertain. This CDR3 is built from 15 residues. Deletions cut 3 bases from V and 0 bases from J, with 13 bases between. Germline CDR1 SGHRS, CDR2 YFSETQ. The CDR3 DNA follows: TGCGCCAGCAGCTCCGGCCCGACGAGCTCCTACGAGCAGTACTTC. It codes for CASSSGPTSSYEQYF.

The V gene is TRBV5-1, the J gene TRBJ1-1; 7 bases match TRBD1. Trimming cost V 4 bases and J 0 bases; bases outside gene matches: 6. Germline CDR1 is SGHRS and CDR2 is YFSETQ. The CDR3 has 15 amino acids. DNA for the CDR3: TGCGCCAGCAGCCCGGGGACAGCTATGAACACTGAAGCTTTCTTT. This translates into CASSPGTAMNTEAFF. Full variable domain (remainder filled in from reference TRBV5-1 and TRBJ1-1): KAGVTQTPRYLIKTRGQQVTLSCSPISGHRSVSWYQQTPGQGLQFLFEYFSETQRNKGNFPGRFSGRQFSNSRSEMNVSTLELGDSALYLCASSPGTAMNTEAFFGQGTRLTVV.

The rearrangement links TRBV7-9 to TRBJ1-1; D possibly corresponds to TRBD1 (5 bases). The V end was cut by 6 bases, the J end by 7 bases, with 21 bases between. This CDR3 region has 15 residues. From germline, CDR1 is SEHNR and CDR2 FQNEAQ (reference sequence). The DNA of the CDR3 is TGTGCCAGCAGAGGGAGGGACGGAGAGGGTAGTGAAGCTTTCTTT. Residues: CASRGRDGEGSEAFF.